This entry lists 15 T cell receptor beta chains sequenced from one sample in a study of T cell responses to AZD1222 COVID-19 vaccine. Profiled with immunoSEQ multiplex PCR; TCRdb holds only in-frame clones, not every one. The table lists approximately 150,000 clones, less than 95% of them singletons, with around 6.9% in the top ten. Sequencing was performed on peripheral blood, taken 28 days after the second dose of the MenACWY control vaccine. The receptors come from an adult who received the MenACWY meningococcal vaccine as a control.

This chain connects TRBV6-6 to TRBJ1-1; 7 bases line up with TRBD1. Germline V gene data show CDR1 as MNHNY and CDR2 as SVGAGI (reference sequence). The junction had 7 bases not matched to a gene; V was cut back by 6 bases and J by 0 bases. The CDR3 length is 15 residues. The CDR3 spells CASRRTGALNTEAFF. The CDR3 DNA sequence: TGTGCCAGCAGACGCACAGGGGCCCTGAACACTGAAGCTTTCTTT.

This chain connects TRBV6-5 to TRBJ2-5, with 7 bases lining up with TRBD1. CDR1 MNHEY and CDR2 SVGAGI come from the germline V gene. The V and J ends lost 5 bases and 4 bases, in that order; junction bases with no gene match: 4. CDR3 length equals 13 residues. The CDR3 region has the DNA TGTGCCAGCAGTAGGAACAGGGGAGAGACCCAGTACTTC. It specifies CASSRNRGETQYF.

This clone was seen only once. CDR3 nucleotide sequence: TGTGCCATCAGTGATCAGCAGAATCAGCCCCAGCATTTT. Translating gives CAISDQQNQPQHF. This rearrangement joins TRBV10-3 to TRBJ1-5; no clear D gene. The CDR3 spans 13 residues. CDR1 and CDR2 (germline): ENHRY, SYGVKD. V was cut by 3 bases and J by 4 bases, with 7 bases left in between.

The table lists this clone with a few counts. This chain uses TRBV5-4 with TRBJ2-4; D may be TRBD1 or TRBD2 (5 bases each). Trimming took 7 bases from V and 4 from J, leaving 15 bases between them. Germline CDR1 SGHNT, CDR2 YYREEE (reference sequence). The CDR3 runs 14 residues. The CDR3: CASWNGTEKNIQYF. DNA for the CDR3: TGTGCCAGCTGGAACGGGACCGAGAAAAACATTCAGTACTTC.

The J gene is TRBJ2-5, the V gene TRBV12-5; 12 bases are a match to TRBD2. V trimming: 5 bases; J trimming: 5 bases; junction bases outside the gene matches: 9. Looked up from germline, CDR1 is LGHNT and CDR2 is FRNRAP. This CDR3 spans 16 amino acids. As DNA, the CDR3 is TGTGCTAGTGGTCCCCCGGGACTAGCGGGTGCGGAGACCCAGTACTTC. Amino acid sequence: CASGPPGLAGAETQYF.

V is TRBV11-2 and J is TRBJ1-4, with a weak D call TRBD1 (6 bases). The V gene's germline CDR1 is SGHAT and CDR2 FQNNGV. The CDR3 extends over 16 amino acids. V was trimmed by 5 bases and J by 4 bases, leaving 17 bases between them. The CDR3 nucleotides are TGTGCCAGCAGCCCACCTTGGGCAGGGGATAATGAAAAACTGTTTTTT. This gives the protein CASSPPWAGDNEKLFF.

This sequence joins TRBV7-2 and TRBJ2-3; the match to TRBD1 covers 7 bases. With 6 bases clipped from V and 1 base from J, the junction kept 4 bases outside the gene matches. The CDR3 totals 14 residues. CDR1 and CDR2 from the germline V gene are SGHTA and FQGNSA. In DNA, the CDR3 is TGTGCCAGCAGACGTACAGGGGGCACAGATACGCAGTATTTT. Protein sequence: CASRRTGGTDTQYF.

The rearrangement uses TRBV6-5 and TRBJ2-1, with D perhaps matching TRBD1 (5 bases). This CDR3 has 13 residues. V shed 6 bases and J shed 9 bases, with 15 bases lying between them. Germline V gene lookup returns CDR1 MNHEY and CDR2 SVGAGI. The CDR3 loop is CASSLRQISEQFF. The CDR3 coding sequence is TGTGCCAGCAGCCTCCGACAGATAAGTGAGCAGTTCTTC.

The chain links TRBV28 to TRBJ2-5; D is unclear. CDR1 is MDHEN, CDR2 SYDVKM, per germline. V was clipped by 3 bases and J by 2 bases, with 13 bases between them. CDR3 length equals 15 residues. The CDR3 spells CASSFGSITQETQYF. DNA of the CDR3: TGTGCCAGCAGTTTCGGCAGCATCACACAAGAGACCCAGTACTTC.

The CDR3 coding sequence is TGTGCCAGCAGCAAGGGACAAGGGGGTAATTCACCCCTCCACTTT. It encodes CASSKGQGGNSPLHF. The chain carries TRBV7-9 and TRBJ1-6; the D gene is possibly TRBD1 (6 bases). Trimming pared 5 bases from V and 6 bases from J, leaving 14 bases between. CDR1 is SEHNR and CDR2 is FQNEAQ in the germline V gene (reference sequence). The CDR3 runs 15 residues.

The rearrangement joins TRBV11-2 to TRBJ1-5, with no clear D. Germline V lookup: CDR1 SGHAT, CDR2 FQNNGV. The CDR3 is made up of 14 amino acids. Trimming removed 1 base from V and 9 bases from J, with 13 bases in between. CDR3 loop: CASSLVGGIMPQHF. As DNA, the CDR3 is TGTGCCAGCAGCTTAGTCGGAGGTATCATGCCCCAGCATTTT. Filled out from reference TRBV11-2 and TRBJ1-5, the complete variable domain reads EAGVAQSPRYKIIEKRQSVAFWCNPISGHATLYWYQQILGQGPKLLIQFQNNGVVDDSQLPKDRFSAERLKGVDSTLKIQPAKLEDSAVYLCASSLVGGIMPQHFGDGTRLSIL.

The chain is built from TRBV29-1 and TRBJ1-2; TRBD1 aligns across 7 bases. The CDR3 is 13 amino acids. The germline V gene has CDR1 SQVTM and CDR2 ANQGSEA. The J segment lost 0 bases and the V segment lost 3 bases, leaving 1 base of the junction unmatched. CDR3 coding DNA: TGCAGCGTTGATGGGACAGCTAACTATGGCTACACCTTC. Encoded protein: CSVDGTANYGYTF.

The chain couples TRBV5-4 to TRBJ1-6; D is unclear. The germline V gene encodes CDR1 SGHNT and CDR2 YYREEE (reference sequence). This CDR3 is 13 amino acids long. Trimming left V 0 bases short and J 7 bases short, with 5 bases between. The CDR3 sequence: CASSLERNSPLHF. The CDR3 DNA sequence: TGTGCCAGCAGCTTGGAAAGGAATTCACCCCTCCACTTT. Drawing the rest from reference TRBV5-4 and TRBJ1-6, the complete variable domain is ETGVTQSPTHLIKTRGQQVTLRCSSQSGHNTVSWYQQALGQGPQFIFQYYREEENGRGNFPPRFSGLQFPNYSSELNVNALELDDSALYLCASSLERNSPLHFGNGTRLTVT.

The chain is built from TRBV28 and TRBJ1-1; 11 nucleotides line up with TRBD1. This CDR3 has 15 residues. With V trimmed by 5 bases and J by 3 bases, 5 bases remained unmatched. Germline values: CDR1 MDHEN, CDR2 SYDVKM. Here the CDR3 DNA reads TGTGCCAGCAGTCGGACAGGGGGCCTTTACACTGAAGCTTTCTTT. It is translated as CASSRTGGLYTEAFF.

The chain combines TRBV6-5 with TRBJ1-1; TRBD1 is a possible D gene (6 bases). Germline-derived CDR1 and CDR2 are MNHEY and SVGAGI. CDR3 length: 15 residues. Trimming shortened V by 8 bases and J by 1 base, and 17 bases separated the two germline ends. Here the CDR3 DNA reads TGTGCCAGCGGCCGGGGGGCTCTGGGGAACACTGAAGCTTTCTTT. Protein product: CASGRGALGNTEAFF.